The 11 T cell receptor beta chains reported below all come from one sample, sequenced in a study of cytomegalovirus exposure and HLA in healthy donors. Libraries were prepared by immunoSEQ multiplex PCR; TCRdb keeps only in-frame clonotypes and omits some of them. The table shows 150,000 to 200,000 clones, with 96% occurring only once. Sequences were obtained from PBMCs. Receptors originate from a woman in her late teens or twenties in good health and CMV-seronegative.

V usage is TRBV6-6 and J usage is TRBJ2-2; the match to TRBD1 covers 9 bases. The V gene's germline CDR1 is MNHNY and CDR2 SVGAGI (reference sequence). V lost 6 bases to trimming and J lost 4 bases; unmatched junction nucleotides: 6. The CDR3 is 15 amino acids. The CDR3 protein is CASRGGDRVTGELFF. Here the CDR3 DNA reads TGTGCCAGCAGGGGAGGGGACAGGGTCACCGGGGAGCTGTTTTTT.

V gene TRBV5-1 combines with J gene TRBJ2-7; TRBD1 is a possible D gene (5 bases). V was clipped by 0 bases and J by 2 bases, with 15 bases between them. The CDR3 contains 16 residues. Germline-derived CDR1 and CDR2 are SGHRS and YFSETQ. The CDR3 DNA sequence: TGCGCCAGCAGCTTGGGGGGCAGGGCGCCAACCTACGAGCAGTACTTC. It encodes CASSLGGRAPTYEQYF.

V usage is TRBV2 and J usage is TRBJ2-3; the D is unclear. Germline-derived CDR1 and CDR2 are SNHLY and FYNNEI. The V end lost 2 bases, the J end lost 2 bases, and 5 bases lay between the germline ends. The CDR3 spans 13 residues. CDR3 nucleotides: TGTGCCAGCAGTGAACCGTTCACAGATACGCAGTATTTT. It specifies CASSEPFTDTQYF.

The CDR3 DNA is TGTGCCAGCAGCTTCACAGGGAATTCCTACGAGCAGTACTTC. Translation: CASSFTGNSYEQYF. V is TRBV11-2 and J is TRBJ2-7; maybe TRBD1 (6 bases). There are 14 residues in the CDR3. Germline V gene lookup returns CDR1 SGHAT and CDR2 FQNNGV. Trimming pared 3 bases from V and 1 base from J, leaving 10 bases between. Full variable domain (missing parts from reference TRBV11-2 and TRBJ2-7): EAGVAQSPRYKIIEKRQSVAFWCNPISGHATLYWYQQILGQGPKLLIQFQNNGVVDDSQLPKDRFSAERLKGVDSTLKIQPAKLEDSAVYLCASSFTGNSYEQYFGPGTRLTVT.

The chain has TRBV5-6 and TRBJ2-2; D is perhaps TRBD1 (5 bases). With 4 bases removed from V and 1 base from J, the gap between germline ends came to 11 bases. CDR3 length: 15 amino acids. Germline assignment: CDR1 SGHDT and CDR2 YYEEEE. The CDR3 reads CASSIRTGNTGELFF. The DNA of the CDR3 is TGTGCCAGCAGCATAAGAACAGGGAACACCGGGGAGCTGTTTTTT.

The CDR3 is CASSPGQTTRGYTF. CDR3 nucleotides: TGTGCCAGCAGCCCGGGACAAACTACGAGGGGCTACACCTTC. The rearrangement joins TRBV5-8 to TRBJ1-2; a possible D gene is TRBD1 (6 bases). This CDR3 is built from 14 residues. Germline CDR1 reads SGHTS; CDR2 reads YDEGEE. V lost 4 bases and J 8 bases, leaving 18 bases between the germline ends.

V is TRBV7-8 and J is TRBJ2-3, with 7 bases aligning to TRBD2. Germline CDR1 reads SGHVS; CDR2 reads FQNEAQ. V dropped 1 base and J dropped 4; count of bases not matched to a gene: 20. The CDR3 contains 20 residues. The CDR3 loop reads CASSLGGRGGGLGSADTQYF. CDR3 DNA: TGTGCCAGCAGCTTAGGGGGCCGCGGCGGGGGTTTAGGGTCGGCAGATACGCAGTATTTT.

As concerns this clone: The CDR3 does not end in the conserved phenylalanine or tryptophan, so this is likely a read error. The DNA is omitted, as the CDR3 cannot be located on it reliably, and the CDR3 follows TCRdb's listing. The CDR3 loop reads CASSVSGAGG. This chain uses TRBV9 with TRBJ1-2; TRBD1, the table's D call, lacks a check against the DNA. Germline V lookup: CDR1 SGDLS, CDR2 YYNGEE. The CDR3 is 10 residues long, counting both termini.

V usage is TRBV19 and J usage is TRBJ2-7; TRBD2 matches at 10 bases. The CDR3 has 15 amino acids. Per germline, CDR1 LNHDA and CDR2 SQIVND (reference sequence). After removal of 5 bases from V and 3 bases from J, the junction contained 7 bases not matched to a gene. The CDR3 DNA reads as TGTGCCAGTAGTTACATAGCGGGGGGACTCTACGAGCAGTACTTC. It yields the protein CASSYIAGGLYEQYF.

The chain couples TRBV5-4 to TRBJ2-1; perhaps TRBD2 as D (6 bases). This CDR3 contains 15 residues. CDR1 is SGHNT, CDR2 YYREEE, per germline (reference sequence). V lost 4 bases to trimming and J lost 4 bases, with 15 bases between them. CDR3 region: CASSQEGRKYNEQFF. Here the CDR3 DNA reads TGTGCCAGCAGCCAGGAGGGACGTAAATACAATGAGCAGTTCTTC.

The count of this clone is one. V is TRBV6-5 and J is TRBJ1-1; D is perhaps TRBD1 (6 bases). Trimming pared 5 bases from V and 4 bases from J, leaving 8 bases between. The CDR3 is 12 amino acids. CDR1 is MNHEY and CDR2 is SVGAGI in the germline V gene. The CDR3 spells CASSKGGTEAFF. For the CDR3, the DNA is TGTGCCAGCAGTAAAGGGGGCACTGAAGCTTTCTTT.